The 9 T cell receptor beta chains listed next were all sequenced from one sample in a study of blood T cell repertoires in COVID-19. Assay: immunoSEQ multiplex PCR; the TCRdb copy retains only in-frame clones and omits some. The sample has roughly 66,000 clones; around 82% are singletons. The source material was peripheral blood. These receptors were taken from a man aged 60-69 years with acute or convalescent COVID-19.

Here the CDR3 DNA reads TGTGCCAGCAGCTTGGGGGACAGGGGAAGGGATCAGCCCCAGCATTTT. Its translation: CASSLGDRGRDQPQHF. The chain uses TRBV5-8 and TRBJ1-5; 10 bases map to TRBD1. This CDR3 region has 16 residues. V was pared by 0 bases and J by 5 bases, with 5 bases of the junction left unmatched. CDR1 is SGHTS and CDR2 is YDEGEE in the germline V gene.

The chain recombines TRBV6-4 with TRBJ2-3; D might be TRBD2 (6 bases). V was trimmed by 3 bases and J by 0 bases, leaving 10 bases between them. The V gene's germline CDR1 is MRHNA and CDR2 SNTAGT. This CDR3 has 15 amino acids. The CDR3 nucleotides read TGTGCCAGCAGTGAATATGCGGGGAGCACAGATACGCAGTATTTT. Translation: CASSEYAGSTDTQYF.

This sequence joins TRBV3-1 (or the pseudogene TRBV3-2) and TRBJ2-3, with D uncertain. CDR1 and CDR2 (germline): LGHDT, YNNKEL (reference sequence). V lost 0 bases and J 2 bases, leaving 6 bases between the germline ends. The length of the CDR3 is 14 residues. CDR3 residues: CASSQDPNTDTQYF. In DNA form, the CDR3 reads TGTGCCAGCAGCCAAGATCCCAACACAGATACGCAGTATTTT.

The V and J genes are TRBV7-2 and TRBJ1-1, with a possible D match to TRBD1 (5 bases). The CDR3 spans 13 residues. The germline V and J ends were trimmed by 5 bases and 8 bases, with 15 bases remaining between them. From germline, CDR1 is SGHTA and CDR2 FQGNSA. In DNA form, the CDR3 reads TGTGCCAGCAGCAAGGCCGGAGGGGTCGAAGCTTTCTTT. The encoded protein is CASSKAGGVEAFF.

The J gene is TRBJ2-5, the V gene TRBV7-2; 15 nucleotides match TRBD2. The CDR3 runs to 14 residues. The V gene's germline CDR1 is SGHTA and CDR2 FQGNSA. With 8 bases clipped from V and 3 bases from J, the junction kept 1 base outside the gene matches. CDR3: CASGTSGGKETQYF. CDR3 DNA sequence: TGTGCCAGCGGGACTAGCGGGGGGAAAGAGACCCAGTACTTC. The whole variable domain, filled in from reference TRBV7-2 and TRBJ2-5, reads GAGVSQSPSNKVTEKGKDVELRCDPISGHTALYWYRQSLGQGLEFLIYFQGNSAPDKSGLPSDRFSAERTGGSVSTLTIQRTQQEDSAVYLCASGTSGGKETQYFGPGTRLLVL.

A word on this clone: One end of the junction does not line up with germline, which may come from a read error. The J gene is TRBJ1-5, the V gene TRBV18, with TRBD1 matching 12 bases. The CDR3 is 18 residues long. Looked up from germline, CDR1 is KGHSH and CDR2 is LQKENI. The CDR3 DNA follows: TGTGCCAGCTCAAATTATCCGGGACAGGGGGCTTTGGATCAGCCGCAGCATTTT. This gives the protein CASSNYPGQGALDQPQHF.

This chain uses TRBV5-1 with TRBJ1-2; D is undetermined. Germline V gene data show CDR1 as SGHRS and CDR2 as YFSETQ. The CDR3 length is 11 residues. The V gene lost 3 bases and the J gene lost 2 bases, with 2 bases spanning the gap. CDR3 sequence reads: CASSSNYGYTF. The DNA of the CDR3 is TGCGCCAGCAGCTCGAACTATGGCTACACCTTC.

V gene TRBV5-1 combines with J gene TRBJ1-2, with 8 bases aligning to TRBD1. Germline CDR1 SGHRS, CDR2 YFSETQ. This CDR3 spans 17 amino acids. Unmatched junction bases numbered 20, after V lost 5 bases and J lost 8 bases. CDR3 nucleotides: TGCGCCAGCAGTTCGGCAGGGGGCGCGGTTCTCGAGGGCGGCTACACCTTC. Protein sequence: CASSSAGGAVLEGGYTF.

V is TRBV5-1 and J is TRBJ1-2; 10 positions agree with TRBD1. The V and J ends lost 4 bases and 7 bases, in that order; junction bases with no gene match: 13. The V gene's germline CDR1 is SGHRS and CDR2 YFSETQ. The length of the CDR3 is 16 residues. CDR3 in DNA: TGCGCCAGCAGCCCCCAATTTACCGGGACAGGGGTTGGCTACACCTTC. Translating it yields CASSPQFTGTGVGYTF.